The 12 T cell receptor beta chains below come from one sample, sequenced in a study of T cells in Graves' hyperthyroidism and ophthalmopathy. The investigators amplified TCR beta CDR3 regions from RNA transcripts. First-round RT-PCR of the TCR CDR3 relied on the HTBI primer set. TCRdb re-derived calls from the multiplex PCR reads in MiXCR, one entry per CDR3 protein. The table includes 550,000 to 800,000 distinct CDR3 sequences, roughly 15% detected once. The sample was blood. Every receptor here comes from a man between 18 and 35 years old with Graves' hyperthyroidism.

The genes are TRBV19 and TRBJ1-1, with D unclear. CDR3 length: 13 residues. The germline V and J ends were trimmed by 3 bases and 1 base, with 6 bases remaining between them. Germline loops: CDR1 LNHDA, CDR2 SQIVND (reference sequence). The CDR3 DNA is TGTGCCAGTAGTATGACCCAGAACACTGAAGCTTTCTTT. Translating it yields CASSMTQNTEAFF.

Many counts were recorded for this clonotype. The chain joins TRBV12-3 or TRBV12-4 to TRBJ1-4; 7 nucleotides agree with TRBD1. The trim removed 3 bases at V and 8 bases at J, leaving 3 bases unmatched. The CDR3 sequence is 13 residues long. CDR3 sequence: CASSFSGQEKLFF. In nucleotides, the CDR3 is TGTGCCAGCAGTTTCTCGGGACAGGAAAAACTGTTTTTT.

This clonotype has at least ten counts. The CDR3 DNA reads as TGTGCCAGCAGCCAGAGACAGGACAGAGATGAGCAGTTCTTC. Translation gives CASSQRQDRDEQFF. The chain combines TRBV3-1 with TRBJ2-1; possible D gene TRBD1, 6 bases. Trimming cost V 3 bases and J 8 bases, with 14 bases left between them. Germline assignment: CDR1 LGHDT and CDR2 YNNKEL (reference sequence). This CDR3 region has 14 residues.

This clonotype was seen more than once but under ten times. This chain joins TRBV27 and TRBJ2-2; 9 nucleotides align to TRBD2. V trimming: 6 bases; J trimming: 4 bases; junction bases outside the gene matches: 9. The germline V gene has CDR1 MNHEY and CDR2 SMNVEV (reference sequence). CDR3 size: 16 residues. The CDR3 protein is CASSHSGSSATGELFF. The CDR3 region has the DNA TGTGCCAGCAGCCATAGCGGGAGCTCGGCCACCGGGGAGCTGTTTTTT.

This clonotype was recorded a few times. The chain is built from TRBV9 and TRBJ2-3; D possibly corresponds to TRBD2 (7 bases). From germline, CDR1 is SGDLS and CDR2 YYNGEE. With 4 bases removed from V and 4 bases from J, the gap between germline ends came to 19 bases. This CDR3 contains 16 residues. The chain's CDR3 is CASSTLGGRASDTQYF. The CDR3 DNA reads TGTGCCAGCAGCACCCTAGGGGGGAGGGCCTCAGATACGCAGTATTTT.

This clonotype was seen at least ten times. The chain links TRBV11-3 to TRBJ1-2; no firm D call. CDR3 length equals 12 residues. The germline V and J ends were trimmed by 4 bases and 3 bases, with 6 bases remaining between them. Germline CDR1 reads SGHNT; CDR2 reads YENEEA. The CDR3 region is CASSSGHYGYTF. In DNA form, the CDR3 reads TGTGCCAGCAGCTCCGGCCACTATGGCTACACCTTC.

This clonotype was recorded many times. J is TRBJ1-2 and V is TRBV27, with D unresolved. V was pared by 5 bases and J by 0 bases, with 4 bases between. The germline V gene encodes CDR1 MNHEY and CDR2 SMNVEV (reference sequence). The CDR3 length is 12 residues. The CDR3 reads CASSRSNYGYTF. The DNA for the CDR3 is TGTGCCAGCAGTAGGTCTAACTATGGCTACACCTTC.

The genes are TRBV20-1 and TRBJ2-7; 11 bases are shared with TRBD2. The CDR3 has 12 amino acids. Germline V gene lookup returns CDR1 DFQATT and CDR2 SNEGSKA (reference sequence). J gave up 5 bases and V 4 bases, and 1 base lay outside the gene matches. The CDR3 spells CSATLAGDEQYF. For the CDR3, the DNA is TGCAGTGCTACACTAGCGGGAGACGAGCAGTACTTC.

The sample holds many counts of this clonotype. The rearrangement joins TRBV20-1 to TRBJ2-7; D is unresolved. This CDR3 has 14 amino acids. Trimming removed 6 bases at V and 0 bases at J, with 15 bases between. Germline values: CDR1 DFQATT, CDR2 SNEGSKA (reference sequence). The DNA of the CDR3 is TGCAGTGCGAAACACCCCGGTAGCTCCTACGAGCAGTACTTC. It yields the protein CSAKHPGSSYEQYF.

This clonotype was found a few times. The chain combines TRBV20-1 with TRBJ2-3; D not resolved. V was shortened by 2 bases and J by 0 bases, with 9 bases between the two germline ends. The CDR3 extends over 14 amino acids. Germline V lookup: CDR1 DFQATT, CDR2 SNEGSKA (reference sequence). CDR3 sequence: CSARWFGSTDTQYF. CDR3 DNA: TGCAGTGCTAGATGGTTCGGGAGCACAGATACGCAGTATTTT.

This clonotype was recorded many times. V is TRBV28 and J is TRBJ2-3, with D perhaps matching TRBD2 (6 bases). CDR1 and CDR2 (germline): MDHEN, SYDVKM. Trimming took off 6 bases at V and 2 bases at J, with 15 bases between the two ends. The CDR3 covers 15 residues. The CDR3 DNA reads TGTGCCAGCAGGCTCGGGGCGGGAAACACAGATACGCAGTATTTT. This codes for CASRLGAGNTDTQYF.

V usage is TRBV5-1 and J usage is TRBJ2-2, with 10 nucleotides matching TRBD1. Germline loops: CDR1 SGHRS, CDR2 YFSETQ. Unmatched junction bases numbered 8, after V lost 2 bases and J lost 7 bases. The CDR3 sequence is 16 residues long. CDR3 loop: CASSFVDRGRGGELFF. DNA of the CDR3: TGCGCCAGCAGCTTCGTCGACAGGGGGCGAGGCGGGGAGCTGTTTTTT.